The entry below gives a single T cell receptor beta chain sequence along with its context. This clone was counted once. Its binding antigen is unknown. No clone much larger than this one lies a single base away; base qualities are absent. No immune events such as infections were documented for the healthy donors during the collection period. To calibrate time-dependent variance in a beta-binomial model of T-cell clone differential abundance, blood repertoires from healthy donors were used as a training cohort. The training cohort included about ten healthy donors, of whom 3 were female and 7 were male. The donors were between roughly 25 and 70 years old, with an average age of 43 years. Whole blood from each healthy donor was obtained from a commercial supplier and was collected at three time points two to three weeks apart. Genomic DNA was extracted from unsorted whole blood for immunosequencing.

The immunoSEQ Assay, which relies on bias-controlled multiplex PCR amplification of genomic DNA, was used to profile TCRbeta CDR3 regions. From the authors' description of their analysis: The absolute abundance of each unique TCRbeta CDR3 region was quantified after sequences were collapsed and filtered. Two models were used to test differential abundance: a binomial model (Fisher-equivalent) and a beta-binomial model that adds time-dependent variance fitted from healthy donors. Clones with fewer than 5 combined templates were removed, and differential abundance was called for clones with a Benjamini-Hochberg FDR below 0.01. Using the form v = (b*log(k)+a)^2, the beta-binomial variance was modeled as a function of the total template count across the two samples. TCRdb limited this immuneACCESS table to in-frame rearrangements with V and J called. A share of clones is missing; checked studies link under half to unresolved V genes, and the rest is unexplained. That table is the source of V, J and clone size, and D and trimming were worked out from the DNA. This sample comprises about 100,000 clones, about 87% of them detected only once. The top ten clonotypes cover approximately 6% of the sample.

This specimen comes from a study of identifying expanded T cells in peripheral blood (dated by TCRdb to the late 2010s). About the investigation overall: Technical replicates were generated by sequencing separate aliquots of the same genomic DNA pool, with four replicates compared pairwise. What the authors observed across the whole study: Variance in clone template counts between roughly 2-week samples significantly increased with total template count across all healthy donors. The binomial model flagged about 1.3 differentially abundant clones between technical replicates, compared with about 16 over about two weeks and 19 over roughly 4 weeks. Across all healthy-donor time intervals, the beta-binomial model significantly cut both the number of clones called differentially abundant and the false-positive rate. The authors expected that over much longer intervals, such as months to years, biological variance in healthy repertoires might increase even further.

Between the V and J ends, shortened by 1 base and 3 bases respectively, the junction contains 10 bases. The CDR3 contains 14 residues, cysteine and phenylalanine counted. Left in the record is the CDR3 DNA by itself, 42 bases read in frame from the first base. For CDR1 and CDR2, the germline V gene (reference sequence) lists LNHNV and YYDKDF. The chain uses TRBV15 and TRBJ2-7, and the D gene may be TRBD1, 5 bases matching. Source material: blood. The TCR comes from a person aged 18 to 70 in good health. In nucleotide form, the sequence is TGTGCCACCAGCAGAGCGGGCAGGGACTACGAGCAGTACTTC. It encodes CATSRAGRDYEQYF.